This T cell receptor beta chain was profiled in a study of blood T cell repertoires in COVID-19. Whole-study context: Whether acute or convalescent, the COVID-19 samples came from the United States, Italy and Spain.

This table comes from immunoSEQ multiplex PCR, and its TCRdb copy is limited to in-frame clones, with some not included. The table records about 54,000 clones, 85% to 95% of them present only once. V lost 3 bases, J lost 5 bases, and 17 bases lay in between. CDR1 is SGHVS and CDR2 is FQNEAQ in the germline V gene. The CDR3 consists of 16 residues. The receptor was isolated from a man aged 50 to 60 with acute or convalescent COVID-19. J is TRBJ2-1 and V is TRBV7-8; the D gene is possibly TRBD2 (5 bases). Sample: peripheral blood. The CDR3 spells CASSFNLKARDNEQFF. In DNA, the CDR3 is TGTGCCAGCAGCTTCAACCTGAAGGCGAGGGACAATGAGCAGTTCTTC.